A single sample gave rise to the 9 T cell receptor beta chains below, sequenced in a study of a mutant IDH1 vaccine in newly diagnosed glioma. Sequencing was performed with immunoSEQ multiplex PCR; in TCRdb, only in-frame clones are kept and a portion is missing. Seen here are roughly 40,000 clones, around 83% observed once, and the top ten hold about 4.6%. Time point: week 35, safety follow-up. Every single dose of the vaccine, 300 ug of mutant IDH1 20-mer peptide, came with topical imiquimod. Their antigen targets remain unknown. The material sequenced was PBMCs, taken from a glioma patient whose treatment included an IDH1 peptide vaccine. The receptors were sampled from a woman aged 50 to 60 with glioma.

This chain uses TRBV7-2 with TRBJ2-6; 12 nucleotides line up with TRBD1. The CDR3 runs to 18 residues. Germline CDR1 reads SGHTA; CDR2 reads FQGNSA. J lost 2 bases, V lost 5 bases, and 7 bases had no gene match. The CDR3 is CASSPRGTGGAGANVLTF. CDR3 DNA sequence: TGTGCCAGCAGCCCTAGGGGGACAGGGGGCGCTGGGGCCAACGTCCTGACTTTC.

This rearrangement joins TRBV4-3 to TRBJ2-7, with D perhaps matching TRBD1 or TRBD2 (6 bases each). Germline values: CDR1 LGHNA, CDR2 YSLEER. This CDR3 region has 15 residues. Trimming stripped 0 bases from V and 3 bases from J, with 12 bases between. CDR3 bases: TGCGCCAGCAGCCAAGATGCGGAGGGGGGCTACGAGCAGTACTTC. Protein sequence: CASSQDAEGGYEQYF.

This rearrangement joins TRBV29-1 to TRBJ2-3; no clear D gene. With 6 bases removed from V and 0 bases from J, the gap between germline ends came to 16 bases. Germline V gene data show CDR1 as SQVTM and CDR2 as ANQGSEA. The CDR3 sequence is 15 residues long. CDR3 in amino acids: CSVAQGYTSTDTQYF. The CDR3 DNA reads TGCAGCGTCGCACAAGGGTATACGAGCACAGATACGCAGTATTTT.

CDR3 coding DNA: TGTGCCAGCACACTAGCGGGGGCACTAAAAGAGACCCAGTACTTC. Amino acids: CASTLAGALKETQYF. The rearrangement joins TRBV5-5 to TRBJ2-5, with TRBD2 matching over 11 bases. The trim removed 6 bases at V and 3 bases at J, leaving 7 bases unmatched. Germline V gene data show CDR1 as SGHKS and CDR2 as YYEKEE (reference sequence). The CDR3 has 15 residues.

The table lists this clone with a count of one. The chain's CDR3 is CASSRSTNEKLFF. CDR3 bases: TGTGCCAGCAGTCGATCAACTAATGAAAAACTGTTTTTT. V gene TRBV7-2 combines with J gene TRBJ1-4, with unresolved D. V lost 6 bases and J 0 bases, leaving 5 bases between the germline ends. The CDR3 is made up of 13 amino acids. From germline, CDR1 is SGHTA and CDR2 FQGNSA.

The V gene is TRBV12-5, the J gene TRBJ2-5; the D call may be TRBD1 or TRBD2 (5 bases each). V was pared by 3 bases and J by 4 bases, with 15 bases between. CDR1 and CDR2 from the germline V gene are LGHNT and FRNRAP. The CDR3 loop spans 15 amino acids. The DNA for the CDR3 is TGTGCTAGTGGTTTAGGGGACCCCGGAGGAGAGACCCAGTACTTC. As protein: CASGLGDPGGETQYF.

V gene TRBV5-5 combines with J gene TRBJ1-1; D gene ambiguous. The CDR3 has 13 amino acids. CDR1 SGHKS and CDR2 YYEKEE come from the germline V gene (reference sequence). Trimming removed 6 bases from V and 1 base from J, with 10 bases in between. The CDR3 coding sequence is TGTGCCAGCACCATCCTTCGGAACACTGAAGCTTTCTTT. It translates to CASTILRNTEAFF.

CDR3 residues: CATSRDKGTNQPQHF. CDR3 DNA: TGTGCCACCAGCAGAGATAAGGGAACCAATCAGCCCCAGCATTTT. The chain couples TRBV15 to TRBJ1-5; D is undetermined. Trimming took off 0 bases at V and 3 bases at J, with 9 bases between the two ends. Germline CDR1 and CDR2: LNHNV and YYDKDF (reference sequence). CDR3 length equals 15 residues.

J is TRBJ1-6 and V is TRBV5-6; 8 bases map to TRBD1. Germline V gives CDR1 SGHDT, CDR2 YYEEEE. This CDR3 region has 15 residues. After removal of 3 bases from V and 7 bases from J, the junction contained 6 bases not matched to a gene. CDR3 sequence: CASSWDRSENSPLHF. As DNA, the CDR3 is TGTGCCAGCAGCTGGGACAGGTCCGAGAATTCACCCCTCCACTTT.